A selection of T cell receptor beta chains follows, all from one sample in a study of blood T cell repertoires in COVID-19. Only in-frame clones appear in the TCRdb table, and some are missing; sequencing was by immunoSEQ multiplex PCR. The sample holds around 64,000 clones, about 90% seen once. Sequencing was performed on peripheral blood. The receptors were gathered from a man aged 50-59 years with active COVID-19. Each CDR3 is given with its conserved first and last residue. The order of the fields is J gene, clone size, V gene, D gene, CDR3 protein, CDR3 DNA. The D gene is left open where the match is weak. Some rows have no size entry. The others give once, few or many, or a class for an expanded clone.

TRBJ1-1 | - | TRBV9 | - | CASSQIQGRTEAFF | TGTGCCAGCAGCCAGATACAGGGACGCACTGAAGCTTTCTTT
TRBJ2-5 | - | TRBV12-3/TRBV12-4 | - | CASSLGTAETQYF | TGTGCCAGCAGTTTAGGGACAGCTGAGACCCAGTACTTC
TRBJ2-7 | - | TRBV5-5 | TRBD1 | CASSTFRGNSYEQYF | TGTGCCAGCAGCACATTCAGGGGGAATTCCTACGAGCAGTACTTC
TRBJ2-3 | - | TRBV4-1 | TRBD1 | CASSQQTGVTDTQYF | TGCGCCAGCAGCCAACAGACAGGGGTCACAGATACGCAGTATTTT
TRBJ1-1 | - | TRBV9 | - | CASSAYPGLANTEAFF | TGTGCCAGCAGCGCCTACCCGGGACTTGCGAACACTGAAGCTTTCTTT
TRBJ2-1 | - | TRBV10-1 | - | CATSKSSYNEQFF | TGCGCCACCTCGAAGAGTAGCTACAATGAGCAGTTCTTC
TRBJ1-2 | - | TRBV19 | TRBD1 | CASSMGTEHYGYTF | TGTGCCAGTAGTATGGGGACAGAGCACTATGGCTACACCTTC
TRBJ2-7 | - | TRBV7-9 | TRBD2 | CASSTGTTPYEQYF | TGTGCCAGCAGCACCGGGACTACCCCCTACGAGCAGTACTTC
TRBJ2-1 | - | TRBV5-1 | - | CASSAGWGNEQFF | TGCGCCAGCAGCGCGGGCTGGGGCAATGAGCAGTTCTTC
TRBJ1-2 | - | TRBV5-1 | TRBD1 | CASSLPGQGDYTF | TGCGCCAGCAGCTTGCCCGGACAGGGGGACTACACCTTC
TRBJ1-2 | - | TRBV19 | - | CASRKGVDYGYTF | TGTGCCAGTAGGAAGGGGGTTGACTATGGCTACACCTTC
TRBJ1-6 | - | TRBV28 | TRBD1 | CASSRTGSNSPLHF | TGTGCCAGCAGCCGGACAGGGTCTAATTCACCCCTCCACTTT
TRBJ2-7 | - | TRBV28 | - | CASSSGIGEQYF | TGTGCCAGCAGTTCCGGGATAGGAGAGCAGTACTTC
TRBJ2-7 | - | TRBV2 | - | CASGDVGGPEQYF | TGTGCCAGCGGGGATGTAGGGGGTCCCGAGCAGTACTTC
TRBJ1-5 | few | TRBV19 | - | CASSDSGSNQPQHF | TGTGCCAGTTCCGACAGTGGTAGCAATCAGCCCCAGCATTTT
TRBJ2-3 | once | TRBV6-5 | - | CASNQNPGDTQYF | TGTGCCAGCAACCAGAACCCTGGTGATACGCAGTATTTT
TRBJ2-3 | - | TRBV19 | - | CASSIKPRDTQYF | TGTGCCAGTAGTATCAAACCTCGGGATACGCAGTATTTT